Following are 7 T cell receptor beta chains from one sample sequenced in a study of response to subunit inactivated influenza vaccine. One entry per CDR3 protein results from TCRdb running MiXCR on the RT-PCR reads. The sample lists about 780,000 distinct CDR3 sequences; about a fifth were seen once. Material: PBMCs from blood, obtained around 5 days after vaccination. The receptors derive from a man aged 50-59 years who received an inactivated influenza vaccine.

V and J are TRBV12-3 or TRBV12-4 and TRBJ2-7; weak D call: TRBD1 (6 bases). V dropped 1 base and J dropped 4 bases, with 14 bases sitting between them. The CDR3 runs to 15 residues. This CDR3 reads CASSLDTGLQYEQYF. The CDR3 DNA reads as TGTGCCAGCAGTTTAGATACAGGGCTTCAGTACGAGCAGTACTTC.

CDR3 sequence (DNA): TGTGCCAGCAGCCCCCGGGTAGGGGGGCCCTACGAGCAGTACTTC. It specifies CASSPRVGGPYEQYF. The J gene is TRBJ2-7, the V gene TRBV5-5, with D perhaps assigned TRBD1 or TRBD2 (6 bases each). With 4 bases removed from V and 2 bases from J, the gap between germline ends came to 16 bases. This CDR3 is built from 15 residues. Germline V gene sequence: CDR1 SGHKS, CDR2 YYEKEE (reference sequence).

A few counts support this clonotype. The gene calls are TRBV12-3 or TRBV12-4 and TRBJ1-2; D call uncertain. There are 13 residues in the CDR3. V gave up 7 bases and J gave up 4 bases, with 13 bases separating them. Here the CDR3 DNA reads TGTGCCAGCATATCGCCCTGGAGCTATGGCTACACCTTC. Residues: CASISPWSYGYTF.

The rearrangement joins TRBV6-2 or TRBV6-3 to TRBJ1-2, with unresolved D. Germline V gene data show CDR1 as MNHEY and CDR2 as SVGEGT. Trimming took 2 bases from V and 6 from J, leaving 10 bases between them. This CDR3 is built from 13 residues. CDR3 loop: CASSYAPLDGYTF. The DNA for the CDR3 is TGTGCCAGCAGTTACGCCCCCTTAGATGGCTACACCTTC.

This clonotype has a handful of counts. The V call is TRBV5-1, the J call TRBJ2-7; 12 bases agree with TRBD2. The V gene end was trimmed by 2 bases and the J gene end by 3 bases; junction bases not matched to a gene: 9. The germline gives CDR1 SGHRS, CDR2 YFSETQ. CDR3 length: 17 residues. The CDR3 loop reads CASSLVSRTSGIYEQYF. For the CDR3, the DNA is TGCGCCAGCAGCTTAGTGTCCCGGACTAGCGGGATCTACGAGCAGTACTTC.

This clonotype was detected ten times or more. The chain couples TRBV7-8 to TRBJ2-1; tentative D call: TRBD2 (6 bases). Trimming pared 0 bases from V and 6 bases from J, leaving 12 bases between. The CDR3 length is 15 residues. Germline V CDR1 and CDR2: SGHVS, FQNEAQ. CDR3 sequence (DNA): TGTGCCAGCAGCTTAGCAGTCCTAGCGAGCAATGAGCAGTTCTTC. This sequence encodes CASSLAVLASNEQFF.

In its sample, this clonotype was seen a few times. The genes are TRBV11-2 and TRBJ1-1, with TRBD1 as a possible D gene (6 bases). The V gene lost 3 bases and the J gene lost 3 bases, with 14 bases spanning the gap. In germline, CDR1 is SGHAT, CDR2 FQNNGV. The CDR3 runs 15 residues. CDR3 sequence: CASSFPQGWDTEAFF. CDR3 sequence (DNA): TGTGCCAGCAGCTTCCCACAGGGATGGGACACTGAAGCTTTCTTT.